Below, 6 T cell receptor beta chains from the same sample are listed, as sequenced in a study of blood T cell repertoires in COVID-19. Clones were sequenced by immunoSEQ multiplex PCR, and TCRdb holds only the in-frame ones, with some missing. The sample lists roughly 200,000 clones, over 75% seen once, with roughly 19% in the top ten. What was sequenced was peripheral blood. These receptors all come from a man aged 45 to 65 with COVID-19, enrolled during active disease.

The CDR3 region has the DNA TGCGCCAGCAGCACCCAGACTAGCGCACTTTACAATGAGCAGTTCTTC. Its protein product is CASSTQTSALYNEQFF. The gene calls are TRBV5-1 and TRBJ2-1; 8 bases align to TRBD2. CDR3 size: 16 residues. The V gene's germline CDR1 is SGHRS and CDR2 YFSETQ. V shed 4 bases, J shed 4 bases, and the junction held 10 bases outside the gene matches.

The chain couples TRBV29-1 to TRBJ1-1; D gene unclear. CDR1 is SQVTM, CDR2 ANQGSEA, per germline. V was shortened by 4 bases and J by 5 bases, with 20 bases between the two germline ends. This CDR3 contains 15 residues. The CDR3 loop is CSVGTLLEVRTEAFF. The DNA of the CDR3 is TGCAGCGTTGGAACTCTATTGGAGGTTCGGACTGAAGCTTTCTTT.

This chain joins TRBV9 and TRBJ2-2; 8 bases align to TRBD2. Unmatched junction bases numbered 7, after V lost 0 bases and J lost 0 bases. Germline CDR1 is SGDLS and CDR2 is YYNGEE. The CDR3 is 18 residues long. This chain's CDR3 is CASSVVAGRGANTGELFF. In DNA, the CDR3 is TGTGCCAGCAGCGTAGTTGCGGGGCGGGGGGCGAACACCGGGGAGCTGTTTTTT.

V is TRBV12-3 or TRBV12-4 and J is TRBJ2-5; no firm D call. The CDR3 contains 13 residues. The V gene lost 0 bases and the J gene lost 5 bases, with 7 bases spanning the gap. This CDR3 reads CASSLAPVETQYF. Written as DNA, the CDR3 is TGTGCCAGCAGTTTAGCGCCGGTGGAGACCCAGTACTTC.

This clone showed up just a few times. V is TRBV11-3 and J is TRBJ1-1; D gene uncertain. The length of the CDR3 is 13 residues. Germline assignment: CDR1 SGHNT and CDR2 YENEEA. Deletions cut 4 bases from V and 0 bases from J, with 6 bases between. The CDR3 nucleotides read TGTGCCAGCAGCTCTAGGCTGAACACTGAAGCTTTCTTT. This translates into CASSSRLNTEAFF.

The chain has TRBV9 and TRBJ2-7; D gene uncertain. From germline, CDR1 is SGDLS and CDR2 YYNGEE. Trimming left V 0 bases short and J 1 base short, with 8 bases between. CDR3 length: 14 residues. The CDR3 coding sequence is TGTGCCAGCAGCGTAGGTCCAGATTCCTACGAGCAGTACTTC. Translating gives CASSVGPDSYEQYF.